This TCR beta chain was recorded in a study of blood T cell repertoires in COVID-19. Overall study context: Samples of COVID-19 (acute and convalescent) were obtained from the United States, Italy and Spain.

In the original processing: Amplification with reference gene primers provided the estimates of nucleated cell counts. The assay was immunoSEQ multiplex PCR, and TCRdb's table has in-frame clones only and misses some. V and J calls plus clone size are reproduced from that table; the DNA served to infer D and trimming. The sample contains around 65,000 clones, around 80% of which appear only once. The V end lost 0 bases, the J end lost 0 bases, and 4 bases lay between the germline ends. Germline V lookup: CDR1 SGHRS, CDR2 YFSETQ. This CDR3 has 14 residues. The chain is built from TRBV5-1 and TRBJ1-3; D remains ambiguous. The TCR comes from a human donor in a cohort sampled during active COVID-19. The source material was peripheral blood. The CDR3 loop is CASSLEASGNTIYF. The CDR3 bases are TGCGCCAGCAGCTTGGAAGCCTCTGGAAACACCATATATTTT.